This TCR beta chain was identified in a study of blood T cell repertoires in COVID-19. About the study: The United States, Italy and Spain were the sources of the acute and convalescent COVID-19 samples.

The junction had 2 bases not matched to a gene; V was cut back by 0 bases and J by 2 bases. Germline V gene data show CDR1 as MGHRA and CDR2 as YSYEKL. CDR3 length: 15 residues. Patients of the Seattle cohort, enrolled during active infection, were followed longitudinally. Authors' analysis steps: Counts of nucleated cells, estimated from reference gene primer amplification, were obtained. The repertoire was sequenced with immunoSEQ multiplex PCR; TCRdb's copy has only in-frame clones and lacks some. That table is the source of V, J and clone size, and D and trimming were worked out from the DNA. The sample has 250,000 to 400,000 clones; approximately 87% are singletons.

The V and J genes are TRBV4-1 and TRBJ2-7; 9 positions agree with TRBD1. What was sequenced was peripheral blood. The sequence derives from a woman in her twenties or thirties with COVID-19, enrolled during active disease. In nucleotides, the CDR3 is TGCGCCAGCAGCCAAGAGGACAGGGGCACCTACGAGCAGTACTTC. Protein sequence: CASSQEDRGTYEQYF.